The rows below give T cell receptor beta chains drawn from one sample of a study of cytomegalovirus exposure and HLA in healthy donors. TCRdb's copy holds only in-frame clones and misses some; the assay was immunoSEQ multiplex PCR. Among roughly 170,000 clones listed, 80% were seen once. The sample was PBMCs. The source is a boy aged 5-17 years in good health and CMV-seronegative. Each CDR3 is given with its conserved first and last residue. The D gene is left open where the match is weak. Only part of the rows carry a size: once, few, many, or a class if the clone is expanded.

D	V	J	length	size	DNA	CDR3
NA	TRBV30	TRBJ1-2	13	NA	TGTGCCTGGAGGCCCGACAGAGCTTATGGCTACACCTTC	CAWRPDRAYGYTF
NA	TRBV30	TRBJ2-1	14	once	TGTGCCTGGATGGCGTCTAGATCTAGCAATGAGCAGTTCTTC	CAWMASRSSNEQFF
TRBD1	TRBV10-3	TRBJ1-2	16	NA	TGTGCCATCAGCGAAATAGACAGGGTAAGGGTGGATGGCTACACCTTC	CAISEIDRVRVDGYTF
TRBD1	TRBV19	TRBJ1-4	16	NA	TGTGCCAGTAGTATCCCTGGACAGGGTAGGAATGAAAAACTGTTTTTT	CASSIPGQGRNEKLFF
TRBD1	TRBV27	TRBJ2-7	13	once	TGTGCCAGCAGTTATGGACAGGGGTACGAGCAGTACTTC	CASSYGQGYEQYF
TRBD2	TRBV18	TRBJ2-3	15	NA	TGTGCCAGCATAACTAGCGGGAGGGCCGGAGATACGCAGTATTTT	CASITSGRAGDTQYF
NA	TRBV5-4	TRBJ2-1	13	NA	TGTGCCAGCAGCTTAGACAGCCTCAATGAGCAGTTCTTC	CASSLDSLNEQFF
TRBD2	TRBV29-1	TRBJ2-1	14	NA	TGCAGCGTTGATGCGGGAGCCCCGGGCGATGAGCAGTTCTTC	CSVDAGAPGDEQFF
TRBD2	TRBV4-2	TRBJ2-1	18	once	TGTGCCAGCAGCCAAGCGGCTAGCGGGGGTCGAACCTACAATGAGCAGTTCTTC	CASSQAASGGRTYNEQFF
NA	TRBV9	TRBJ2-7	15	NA	TGTGCCAGCGCCTACTCTGGGCAGGGCTATACCGAGCAGTACTTC	CASAYSGQGYTEQYF
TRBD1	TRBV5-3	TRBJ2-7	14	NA	TGTGCCAGAGGACCGGGACAGGGTTACTACGAGCAGTACTTC	CARGPGQGYYEQYF
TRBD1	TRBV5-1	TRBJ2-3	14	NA	TGCGCCAGCAGCTTCCGGGACAGGGCAGATACGCAGTATTTT	CASSFRDRADTQYF
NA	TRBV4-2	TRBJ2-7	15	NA	TGTGCCAGCAGCCAAAGGATAGCGGTGGGCTACGAGCAGTACTTC	CASSQRIAVGYEQYF
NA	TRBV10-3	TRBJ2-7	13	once	TGTGCCATCAGTGAATCGCGGGGCTACGAGCAGTACTTC	CAISESRGYEQYF
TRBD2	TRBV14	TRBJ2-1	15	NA	TGTGCCAGCAGCCAAGAAGCGGGAGGGCCGAATGAGCAGTTCTTC	CASSQEAGGPNEQFF
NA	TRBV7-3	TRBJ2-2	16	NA	TGTGCCAGCACCAAAACGGGAAGCCTCAACACCGGGGAGCTGTTTTTT	CASTKTGSLNTGELFF
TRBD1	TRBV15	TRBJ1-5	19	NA	TGTGCCACCAGCAGAGGCTACAGACAGGGGGTTAATAGCAATCAGCCCCAGCATTTT	CATSRGYRQGVNSNQPQHF